This entry describes one T cell receptor beta chain. Its antigen target is currently unknown. Within one base of it there is no much larger clone, and no base qualities were kept. There are 14 amino acids in the CDR3, from cysteine to phenylalanine inclusive. Left in the record is the CDR3 DNA by itself, 42 bases read in frame from the first base. Cut back by 0 bases and 3 bases, the V and J ends lie 9 bases apart. CDR1 SGHDT and CDR2 YYEEEE are derived from the germline V gene. This sample stems from a study of cytomegalovirus exposure and HLA in healthy donors (dated by TCRdb to 2015 to 2018). As for the study more broadly: An earlier analysis of several hundred of the donors reported 276 Gb of sequence data and some 120 million unique TCR beta sequences from about 179 million T cells. To decide whether each TCR beta V gene segment behaved as functional or pseudogenic, an earlier analysis of 587 of the donors relied on high-throughput TCR beta sequencing. Of the 300 to 500 genotyped donors, 75% to 85% were placed in the genetic ancestry cluster associated with self-reported Caucasian donors. In the later analysis, no new phenotypic data were used to find candidate immune exposures; instead, reliance was placed on TCR beta sequences and their occurrence across donors. Typing coverage differed by locus: A, B, C, DRB1 and DQB1 were typed in about 620-630 donors, DQA1 in 500 to 550, DPA1 in 600 to 610, and DPB1 in 472. To study patterns of TCR occurrence, a later analysis re-analyzed previously published TCR beta repertoires from more than 550 donors and added high-resolution HLA genotyping. Across about 370 genotyped donors of the cohort, an average of approximately 240,000 unique TCR beta nucleotide sequences per donor were sequenced, and roughly a sixth of those sequences were non-productive. HLA typing covered class I and class II loci at four-digit resolution. Every discovery cohort repertoire had been produced on one sequencing platform. A separate validation cohort of over 95 different subjects was used in addition to the roughly 700-subject first cohort. Roughly 5 DR-DQ haplotypes were treated as single units for association and clustering because of strong linkage in the cohort. Roughly 300 gigabases of sequencing data and approximately 85 million unique TCR sequences were included in an early release covering over 600 HLA-typed donors. Donor age, sex, ethnicity and CMV serostatus were collected together with the repertoire data. The T cell repertoires of around 670 subjects were profiled by immunosequencing and related to cytomegalovirus serostatus. The study combined high-throughput TCR immunosequencing, statistical association of individual TCRs with disease status, and machine learning to predict cytomegalovirus infection status. The study aimed to test whether signatures of past pathogen exposure could be identified by cataloging public T cell receptors. A later genetic analysis used genome-wide SNP genotypes for about 65% of the roughly 700 donors, treating that subset as a discovery cohort.

The cohort comprised around 690 healthy bone marrow donors. Cohort members were all nominally healthy when sampled, although unrecorded immune exposures were likely present. The donor was CMV seropositive and belonged to the group of 270 or so seropositive cohort members. A peripheral blood sample was collected from each donor, and TCR beta sequencing was performed on peripheral blood mononuclear cells. The Qiagen DNeasy Blood Extraction Kit was used to extract genomic DNA from the blood cell samples. Results and caveats for the whole study, not just this receptor: A few of the identified cytomegalovirus-associated TCR beta chains were confirmed in vitro to be specific for cytomegalovirus antigens. In this cohort, only TCR beta chains were sequenced, and detectable features were limited by the absence of alpha or paired-chain data. Because counts were too low, approximately 18 rarely observed V segments, including chromosome 9 orphons, were excluded from the earlier analysis of some 540 of the donors. Presence/absence analyses assumed roughly uniform sequencing depth across donors, an assumption that may not hold. V-gene and J-gene trimming of TCR beta chains was associated with a missense DCLRE1C variant in a later genetic analysis, and the association was replicated in an independent cohort. Across donors, most TCR sequences were observed very rarely, whereas some public TCRs were present in many individuals. When HLA alleles, especially DR and DQ, strongly co-occurred, attributing TCR associations to individual alleles was difficult. Immune exposure information for the cohort was limited to CMV serostatus. In an earlier analysis of approximately 590 of the donors, most TCR beta V segments appeared in productive rearrangements about 90% or about 30% of the time, broadly matching IMGT annotations. Most CMV-associated TCR beta chains appeared to be HLA-restricted in a later analysis, and the HLA associations seemed to be driven largely by CMV exposure. A further reported finding was that TCR beta sequences accurately predicted the HLA-A and HLA-B alleles for most subjects in the first cohort. Linkage disequilibrium might explain the correlated functional status among segregating V segments, but an unknown experimental factor could not be excluded. In a later genetic analysis, fewer N-insertions in productive TCRs were reported among donors in an Asian-associated ancestry cluster than the roughly 640-donor mean. A later analysis associated about 18,000 TCR beta sequences with specific HLA alleles at a false discovery rate of 0.05. In both the original and validation cohorts, the classifier was reported to diagnose cytomegalovirus status with high specificity and sensitivity. A cluster of highly shared sequence variants was judged likely to represent a technical artifact of the sequencing pipeline. Several of the top co-occurrence clusters appeared to be linked to parvovirus B19, influenza, CMV and Epstein-Barr virus, according to a later analysis. In a later analysis, the rate of TCR association differed among HLA loci, with DRB1 alleles having the most associated TCRs and HLA-C alleles having the fewest. It was suggested by the authors that the approach could potentially be generalized to other disease states and immunological phenotypes. In a later analysis, HLA-associated TCR beta chains were found to be more clonally expanded and to have lower generation probabilities than equally common non-associated chains. The study listed 164 TCR beta chains as associated with cytomegalovirus. Because HLA typing was missing for some donors at each locus, association tests included only the typed subset. The 87-base-pair reads could not distinguish some IMGT-functional V segments, including TRBV6-2 and TRBV6-3, so those segments were excluded.

Library prep was done by the immunoSEQ multiplex PCR assay. For the multiplex PCR, a mixture combining 60 forward primers for TCR Vbeta segments and 13 reverse primers for TCR Jbeta segments was used. The CDR3 region of rearranged TCR beta genes was amplified from genomic DNA with a multiplex PCR assay. The Illumina HiSeq System was used to sequence the amplified TCR beta libraries as 87-base-pair reads. From the authors' description of their analysis: A later analysis tallied 75 million to 85 million unique TCR beta chains across the 666 repertoires, and approximately 11 million of those chains were shared by two or more donors. Raw reads were error-corrected and collapsed into unique sequences by a nearest-neighbor algorithm in which closely related sequences were merged to remove PCR and sequencing errors. V, D and J gene segments were assigned by aligning CDR3 sequences to IMGT reference sequences. For a sequence to be retained, a match of at least six nucleotides to both a V gene segment and a J gene segment was required. A rearrangement counted as productive if the CDR3 had no stop codons and remained in frame with V and J, and every other rearrangement counted as non-productive. Following IMGT convention, CDR3 was defined as the stretch from the second conserved V-encoded cysteine up to the conserved J-encoded phenylalanine. In an earlier analysis of just under 600 of the donors, sequences lacking an unambiguous match to a single V gene segment were excluded. In an earlier analysis of approximately 590 of the donors, V segments were called functional above 56.7% productive rearrangements and were called segregating when the between-donor standard deviation exceeded 5%. To diagnose cytomegalovirus status from the catalog of TCR beta chain sequences, a statistical classification framework was built. In a later analysis, TCR nucleotide sequences were compared against IMGT/GENE-DB human TR gene sequences so that V and J genes could be assigned. Using the TCRdist pipeline, a later analysis assigned CDR3 sequences along with most-parsimonious VDJ recombination scenarios. In a later analysis, each TCR beta chain was defined by its CDR3 amino acid sequence together with its V-gene family, and reads lacking a unique V-gene family were excluded. To address suspected cross-contamination and a sequencing artifact, a later analysis removed 592 highly shared, low-generation-probability nucleotide sequences. In a later analysis, a clonal expansion index for each public chain was calculated from normalized within-repertoire ranks of inferred template counts. In a later analysis, generation probabilities were computed with a VDJ recombination model fitted to out-of-frame rearrangements, and the resulting probabilities were checked against IGoR. Hypergeometric tests were used in a later analysis to score TCR-TCR, TCR-HLA and TCR-CMV co-occurrence, with a repertoire-size bias correction applied to the TCR pairs. To estimate false discovery rates, a later analysis permuted the HLA or CMV assignments 20 times. In a later analysis, co-occurring TCRs were grouped with DBSCAN, and TCRdist sequence similarity was added when clustering was performed within HLA-allele-positive subsets. Repertoires with fewer than 30,000 or more than 120,000 public chains were left out of co-occurrence clustering, as were four to six repertoires with anomalous nucleotide sharing. Held by TCRdb, this immuneACCESS table contains in-frame sequences only and omits some clones. Under half of the omission traces to an unresolved V gene where checked; the cause of the rest is unknown. Clone size and V and J calls were adopted from that table, with D and trimming inferred from the DNA. For this sample there are 150,000 to 200,000 clones; about 80% appear just once. 14% of the sample lies in the top ten.

The receptor comes from a woman in her 30s in good health and CMV-seropositive. Material for sequencing was PBMCs. In this chain, TRBV5-6 is recombined with TRBJ1-2; no confident D gene assignment can be made. The base sequence is TGTGCCAGCAGCTTGGGCCAAGCTTACTATGGCTACACCTTC. It translates to CASSLGQAYYGYTF.